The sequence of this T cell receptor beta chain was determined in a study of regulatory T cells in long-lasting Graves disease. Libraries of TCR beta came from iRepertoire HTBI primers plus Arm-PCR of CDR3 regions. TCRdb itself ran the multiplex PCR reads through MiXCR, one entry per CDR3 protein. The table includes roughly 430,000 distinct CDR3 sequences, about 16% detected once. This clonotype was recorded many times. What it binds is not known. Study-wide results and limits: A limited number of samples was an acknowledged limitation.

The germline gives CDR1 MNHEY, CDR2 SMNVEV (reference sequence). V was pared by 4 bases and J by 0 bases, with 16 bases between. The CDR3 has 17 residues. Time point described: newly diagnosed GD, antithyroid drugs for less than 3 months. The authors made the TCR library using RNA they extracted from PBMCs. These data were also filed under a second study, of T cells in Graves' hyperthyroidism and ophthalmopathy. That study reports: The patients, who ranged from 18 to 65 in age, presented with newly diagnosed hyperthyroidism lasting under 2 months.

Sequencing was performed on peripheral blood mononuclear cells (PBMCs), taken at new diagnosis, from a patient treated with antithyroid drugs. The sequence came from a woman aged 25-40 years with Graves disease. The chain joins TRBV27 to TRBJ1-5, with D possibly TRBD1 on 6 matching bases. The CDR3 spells CASSWNRAPISNQPQHF. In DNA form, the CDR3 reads TGTGCCAGCAGTTGGAACAGGGCCCCGATTAGCAATCAGCCCCAGCATTTT.